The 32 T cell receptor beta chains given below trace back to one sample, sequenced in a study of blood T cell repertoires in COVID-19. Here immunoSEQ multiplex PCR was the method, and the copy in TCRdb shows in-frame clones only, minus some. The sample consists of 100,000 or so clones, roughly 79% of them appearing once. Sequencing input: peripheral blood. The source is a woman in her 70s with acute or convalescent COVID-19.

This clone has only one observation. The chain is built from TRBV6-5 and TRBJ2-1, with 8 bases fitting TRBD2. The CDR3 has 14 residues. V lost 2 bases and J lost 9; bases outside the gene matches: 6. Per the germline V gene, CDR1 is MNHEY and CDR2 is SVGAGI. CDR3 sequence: CASSYARGVGEQFF. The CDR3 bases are TGTGCCAGCAGTTACGCGCGGGGGGTTGGTGAGCAGTTCTTC.

This chain's CDR3 is CASSQDISGGRNEQFF. CDR3 in DNA: TGCGCCAGCAGCCAAGATATTAGCGGAGGGAGGAATGAGCAGTTCTTC. The chain combines TRBV4-1 with TRBJ2-1; possibly TRBD2 for D (6 bases). V was cut by 0 bases and J by 7 bases, with 16 bases left in between. This CDR3 spans 16 amino acids. Per the germline V gene, CDR1 is MGHRA and CDR2 is YSYEKL.

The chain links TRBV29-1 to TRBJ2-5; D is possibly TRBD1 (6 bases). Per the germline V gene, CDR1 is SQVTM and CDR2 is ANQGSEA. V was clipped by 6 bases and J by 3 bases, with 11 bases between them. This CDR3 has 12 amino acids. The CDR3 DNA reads TGCAGCGTGGCAAGGACAGAAGAGACCCAGTACTTC. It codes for CSVARTEETQYF.

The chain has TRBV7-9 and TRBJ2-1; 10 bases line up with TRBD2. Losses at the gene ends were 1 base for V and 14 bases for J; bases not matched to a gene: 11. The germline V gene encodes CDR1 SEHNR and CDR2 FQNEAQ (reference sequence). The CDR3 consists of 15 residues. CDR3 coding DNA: TGTGCCAGCAGCTTAGTCATAGCGGGAGGCCTCAGAAAGTTCTTC. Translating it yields CASSLVIAGGLRKFF.

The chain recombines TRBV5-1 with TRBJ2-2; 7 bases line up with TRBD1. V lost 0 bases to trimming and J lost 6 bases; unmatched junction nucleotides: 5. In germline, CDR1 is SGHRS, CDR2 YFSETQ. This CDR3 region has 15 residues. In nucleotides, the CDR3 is TGCGCCAGCAGCTTGGTTCAGGGGGATGCCGGGGAGCTGTTTTTT. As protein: CASSLVQGDAGELFF. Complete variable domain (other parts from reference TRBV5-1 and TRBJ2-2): KAGVTQTPRYLIKTRGQQVTLSCSPISGHRSVSWYQQTPGQGLQFLFEYFSETQRNKGNFPGRFSGRQFSNSRSEMNVSTLELGDSALYLCASSLVQGDAGELFFGEGSRLTVL.

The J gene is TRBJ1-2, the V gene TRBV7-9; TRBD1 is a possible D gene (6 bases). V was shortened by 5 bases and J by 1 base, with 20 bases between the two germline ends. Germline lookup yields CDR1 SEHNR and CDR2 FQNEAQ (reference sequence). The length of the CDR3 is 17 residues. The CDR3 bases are TGTGCCAGCAGCCACCCTACCAAGGACAGTATTAACTATGGCTACACCTTC. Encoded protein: CASSHPTKDSINYGYTF.

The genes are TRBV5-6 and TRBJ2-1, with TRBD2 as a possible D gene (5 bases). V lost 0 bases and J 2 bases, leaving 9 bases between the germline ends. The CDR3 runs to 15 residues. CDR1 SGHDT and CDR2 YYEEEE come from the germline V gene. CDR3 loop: CASSLERGAYNEQFF. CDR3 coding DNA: TGTGCCAGCAGCTTGGAACGGGGAGCCTACAATGAGCAGTTCTTC.

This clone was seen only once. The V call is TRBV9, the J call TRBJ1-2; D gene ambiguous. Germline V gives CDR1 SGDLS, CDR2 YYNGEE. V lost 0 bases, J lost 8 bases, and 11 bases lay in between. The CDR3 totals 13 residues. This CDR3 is CASSVVDSIGYTF. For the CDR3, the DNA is TGTGCCAGCAGCGTAGTCGACTCCATAGGCTACACCTTC.

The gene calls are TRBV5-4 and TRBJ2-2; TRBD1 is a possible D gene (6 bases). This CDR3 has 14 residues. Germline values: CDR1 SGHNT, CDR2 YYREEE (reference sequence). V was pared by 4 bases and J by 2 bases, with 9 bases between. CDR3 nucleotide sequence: TGTGCCAGCAGCCCCAGGGGAAACACCGGGGAGCTGTTTTTT. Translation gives CASSPRGNTGELFF.

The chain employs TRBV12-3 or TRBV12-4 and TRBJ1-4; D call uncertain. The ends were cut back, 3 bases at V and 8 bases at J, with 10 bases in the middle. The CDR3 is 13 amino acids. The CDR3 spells CASSLGGAEKLFF. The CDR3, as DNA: TGTGCCAGCAGTTTGGGAGGAGCGGAAAAACTGTTTTTT.

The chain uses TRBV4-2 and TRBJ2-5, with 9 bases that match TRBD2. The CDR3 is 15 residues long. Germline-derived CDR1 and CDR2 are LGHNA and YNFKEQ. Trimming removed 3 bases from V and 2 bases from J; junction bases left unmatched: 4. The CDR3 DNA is TGTGCCAGCAGCCAGGGGACTAGCAGTCAAGAGACCCAGTACTTC. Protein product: CASSQGTSSQETQYF.

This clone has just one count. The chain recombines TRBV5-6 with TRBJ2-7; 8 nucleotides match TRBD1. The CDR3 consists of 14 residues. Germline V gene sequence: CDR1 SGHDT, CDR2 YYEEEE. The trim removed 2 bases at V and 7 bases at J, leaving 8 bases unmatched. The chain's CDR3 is CASSFGTGSGEQYF. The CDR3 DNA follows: TGTGCCAGCAGCTTCGGGACAGGTAGTGGTGAGCAGTACTTC.

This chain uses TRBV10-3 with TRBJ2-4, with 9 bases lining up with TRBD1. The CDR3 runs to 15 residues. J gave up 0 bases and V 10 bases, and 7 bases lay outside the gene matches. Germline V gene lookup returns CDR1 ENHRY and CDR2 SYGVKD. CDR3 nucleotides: TGTGCCAGTTCGACAGGGGGAGGAGCCAAAAACATTCAGTACTTC. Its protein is CASSTGGGAKNIQYF.

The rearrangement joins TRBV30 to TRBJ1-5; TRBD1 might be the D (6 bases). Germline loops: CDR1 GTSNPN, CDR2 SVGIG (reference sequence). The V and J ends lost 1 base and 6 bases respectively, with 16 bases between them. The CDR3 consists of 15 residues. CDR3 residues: CAWSDGAGARQPQHF. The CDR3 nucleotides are TGTGCCTGGAGTGATGGGGCAGGGGCGCGTCAGCCCCAGCATTTT.

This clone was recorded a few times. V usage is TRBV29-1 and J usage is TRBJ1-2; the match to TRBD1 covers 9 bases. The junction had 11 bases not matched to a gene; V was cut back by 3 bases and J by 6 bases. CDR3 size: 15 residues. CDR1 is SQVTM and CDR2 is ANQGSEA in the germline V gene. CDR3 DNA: TGCAGCGTTGACCGATCGGGACAGGGCGAGAATGGCTACACCTTC. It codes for CSVDRSGQGENGYTF.

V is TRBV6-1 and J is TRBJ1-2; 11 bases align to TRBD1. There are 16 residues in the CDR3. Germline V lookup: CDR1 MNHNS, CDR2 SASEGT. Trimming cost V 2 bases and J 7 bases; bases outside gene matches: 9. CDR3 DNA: TGTGCCAGCAGTGAAACCGGGACAGGGACAGGGGGTGGCTACACCTTC. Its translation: CASSETGTGTGGGYTF.

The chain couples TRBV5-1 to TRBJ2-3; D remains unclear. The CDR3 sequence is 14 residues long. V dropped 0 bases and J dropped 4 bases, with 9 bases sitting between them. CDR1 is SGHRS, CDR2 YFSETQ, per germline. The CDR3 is CASSLASQADTQYF. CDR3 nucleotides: TGCGCCAGCAGCTTGGCCTCACAAGCAGATACGCAGTATTTT.

CDR3 amino acids: CSVAGTGLSYEQYF. The CDR3 region has the DNA TGCAGCGTAGCCGGGACAGGGCTTTCCTACGAGCAGTACTTC. The rearrangement joins TRBV29-1 to TRBJ2-7; TRBD1 agrees at 9 bases. Germline lookup yields CDR1 SQVTM and CDR2 ANQGSEA. V shed 6 bases, J shed 1 base, and the junction held 7 bases outside the gene matches. The CDR3 length is 14 residues.

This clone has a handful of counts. CDR3 loop: CASSPGPQGNQPQHF. The CDR3, as DNA: TGCGCCAGCAGCCCCGGACCACAGGGCAATCAGCCCCAGCATTTT. This chain connects TRBV5-1 to TRBJ1-5, with D possibly matching TRBD1 (5 bases). The CDR3 is 15 amino acids. Trimming stripped 4 bases from V and 2 bases from J, with 13 bases between. Per the germline V gene, CDR1 is SGHRS and CDR2 is YFSETQ.

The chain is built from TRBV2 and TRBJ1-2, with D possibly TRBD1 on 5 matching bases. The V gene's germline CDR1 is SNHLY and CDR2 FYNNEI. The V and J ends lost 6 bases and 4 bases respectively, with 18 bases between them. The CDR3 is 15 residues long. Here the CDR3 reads CASRSGMVGLYGYTF. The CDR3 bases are TGTGCCAGCAGATCCGGAATGGTGGGACTCTATGGCTACACCTTC.

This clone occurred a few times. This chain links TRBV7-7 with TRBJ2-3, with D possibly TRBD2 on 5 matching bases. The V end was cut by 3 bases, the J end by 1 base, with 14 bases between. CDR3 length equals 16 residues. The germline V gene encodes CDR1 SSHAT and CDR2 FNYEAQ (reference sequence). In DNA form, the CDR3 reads TGTGCCAGCAGCTTTGGGCCCAAGGGAGGCACAGATACGCAGTATTTT. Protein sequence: CASSFGPKGGTDTQYF.

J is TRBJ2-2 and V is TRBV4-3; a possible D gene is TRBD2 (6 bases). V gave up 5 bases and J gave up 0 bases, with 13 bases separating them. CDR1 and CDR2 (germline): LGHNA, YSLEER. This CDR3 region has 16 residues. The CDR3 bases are TGCGCCAGCAGCGCGGGACTCACGACGAACACCGGGGAGCTGTTTTTT. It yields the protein CASSAGLTTNTGELFF.

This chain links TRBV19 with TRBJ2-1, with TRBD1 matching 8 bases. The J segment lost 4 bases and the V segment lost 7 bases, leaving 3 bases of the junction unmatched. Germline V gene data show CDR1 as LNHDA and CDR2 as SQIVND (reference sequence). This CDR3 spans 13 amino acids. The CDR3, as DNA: TGTGCCAGTACGGACAGGGCTTACAATGAGCAGTTCTTC. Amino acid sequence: CASTDRAYNEQFF.

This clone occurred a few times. CDR3 sequence reads: CASRLLGGNYGYTF. CDR3 DNA sequence: TGTGCCAGCAGGCTCCTGGGAGGGAACTATGGCTACACCTTC. The V gene is TRBV28, the J gene TRBJ1-2; D is unresolved. Germline values: CDR1 MDHEN, CDR2 SYDVKM. The length of the CDR3 is 14 residues. V lost 6 bases, J lost 2 bases, and 13 bases lay in between.

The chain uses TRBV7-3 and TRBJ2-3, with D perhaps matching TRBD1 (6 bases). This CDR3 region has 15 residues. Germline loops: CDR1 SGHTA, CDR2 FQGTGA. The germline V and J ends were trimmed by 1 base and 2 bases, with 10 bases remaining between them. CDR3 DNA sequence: TGTGCCAGCAGCTTAATGGGGGCGAACACAGATACGCAGTATTTT. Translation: CASSLMGANTDTQYF.

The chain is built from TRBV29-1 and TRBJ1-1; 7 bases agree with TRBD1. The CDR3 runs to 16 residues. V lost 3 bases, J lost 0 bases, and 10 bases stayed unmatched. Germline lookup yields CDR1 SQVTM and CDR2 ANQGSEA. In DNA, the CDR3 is TGCAGCGTTGATTTCCCCGCGGGACAGCTGAACACTGAAGCTTTCTTT. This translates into CSVDFPAGQLNTEAFF.

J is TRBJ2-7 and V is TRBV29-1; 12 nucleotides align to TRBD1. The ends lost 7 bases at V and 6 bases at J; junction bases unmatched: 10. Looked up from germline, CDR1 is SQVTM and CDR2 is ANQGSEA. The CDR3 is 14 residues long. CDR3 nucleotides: TGCAGCGCTCAGGGACAGGGGGCCGCAGGCGAGCAGTACTTC. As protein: CSAQGQGAAGEQYF.

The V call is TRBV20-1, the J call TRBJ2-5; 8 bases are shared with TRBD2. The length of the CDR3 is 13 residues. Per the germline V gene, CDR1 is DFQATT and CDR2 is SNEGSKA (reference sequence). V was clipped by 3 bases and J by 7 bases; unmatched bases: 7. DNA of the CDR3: TGCAGTGCTAGTAGCGGGGTAGGCTGGACCCAGTACTTC. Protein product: CSASSGVGWTQYF.

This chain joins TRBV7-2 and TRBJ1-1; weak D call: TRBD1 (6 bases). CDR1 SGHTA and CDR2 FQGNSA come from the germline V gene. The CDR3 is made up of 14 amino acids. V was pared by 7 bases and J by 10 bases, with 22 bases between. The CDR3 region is CASIPQGSSLGAFF. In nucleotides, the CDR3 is TGTGCCAGCATCCCACAGGGATCTAGTCTAGGAGCTTTCTTT.

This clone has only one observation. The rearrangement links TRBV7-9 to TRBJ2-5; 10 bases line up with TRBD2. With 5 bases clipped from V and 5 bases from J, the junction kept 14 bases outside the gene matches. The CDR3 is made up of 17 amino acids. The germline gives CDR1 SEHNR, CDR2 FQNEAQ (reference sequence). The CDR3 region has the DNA TGTGCCAGCAGCCACGCGGCTAGCGGGGGCCTTTCGGAGACCCAGTACTTC. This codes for CASSHAASGGLSETQYF.

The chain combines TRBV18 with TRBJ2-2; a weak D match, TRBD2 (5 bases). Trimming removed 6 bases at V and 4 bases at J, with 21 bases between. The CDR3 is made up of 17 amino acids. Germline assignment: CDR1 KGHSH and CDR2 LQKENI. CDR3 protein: CASSPTHTRGGTGELFF. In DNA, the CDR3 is TGTGCCAGCTCGCCAACCCATACCCGGGGTGGCACCGGGGAGCTGTTTTTT. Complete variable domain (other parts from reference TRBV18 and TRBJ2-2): NAGVMQNPRHLVRRRGQEARLRCSPMKGHSHVYWYRQLPEEGLKFMVYLQKENIIDESGMPKERFSAEFPKEGPSILRIQQVVRGDSAAYFCASSPTHTRGGTGELFFGEGSRLTVL.

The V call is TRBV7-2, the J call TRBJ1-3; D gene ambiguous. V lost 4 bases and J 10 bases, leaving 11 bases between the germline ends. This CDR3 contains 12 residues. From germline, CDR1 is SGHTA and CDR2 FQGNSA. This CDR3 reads CASSSSSSTIYF. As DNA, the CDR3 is TGTGCCAGCAGCTCCTCCTCCAGTACCATATATTTT.